The subject of this entry is one T cell receptor beta chain. The target antigen is unknown. This record comes from a study of monozygotic twins with inflammatory bowel disease. Study observations and caveats: In the analysis, different T cell subtypes could not be told apart. Support was absent for any single strong signal or clonotype linked to IBD. Among IBD patients, TCRbeta diversity (inverse Simpson) was lower than in healthy co-twins.

Blood samples, whole and unsorted for T cells, yielded the isolated total RNA. The CDR3 totals 16 residues. The germline CDR1 and CDR2 sequences are MDHEN and SYDVKM. TCRdb reprocessed the 5' RACE reads, with one entry per CDR3 protein and no DNA. Recorded for this sample: 300,000 to 450,000 distinct CDR3 sequences. The specimen sequenced was blood. The chain couples TRBV28 to TRBJ2-3; the TCRdb call, TRBD1, lacks DNA for checking. The TCR was taken from a human donor with ulcerative colitis or Crohn's disease, or a healthy co-twin of an affected twin (not recorded which). CDR3 residues: CASSLLGGASTDTQYF.